Each of the 31 T cell receptor beta chains below was sequenced from the same sample in a study of blood T cell repertoires in COVID-19. Only in-frame clones appear in the TCRdb table, and some are missing; sequencing was by immunoSEQ multiplex PCR. The repertoire has 300,000 or so clones, roughly nine tenths of them found once; the top ten carry roughly 2.5%. The sequenced sample was PBMCs or T cells enriched from blood (not recorded which). The receptor source for this set is a man aged 55 to 69 who had recovered from COVID-19.

Here the CDR3 reads CASSARGTVLFF. Written as DNA, the CDR3 is TGTGCCAGCAGCGCCCGGGGAACGGTACTGTTTTTT. V is TRBV11-2 and J is TRBJ1-4, with D unclear. V gave up 5 bases and J gave up 13 bases, with 14 bases separating them. This CDR3 spans 12 amino acids. Germline values: CDR1 SGHAT, CDR2 FQNNGV. Filled out from reference TRBV11-2 and TRBJ1-4, the complete variable domain reads EAGVAQSPRYKIIEKRQSVAFWCNPISGHATLYWYQQILGQGPKLLIQFQNNGVVDDSQLPKDRFSAERLKGVDSTLKIQPAKLEDSAVYLCASSARGTVLFFGSGTQLSVL.

J is TRBJ1-6 and V is TRBV20-1, with a tentative D call TRBD1 (6 bases). The germline V and J ends were trimmed by 3 bases and 7 bases, with 16 bases remaining between them. Germline CDR1 reads DFQATT; CDR2 reads SNEGSKA (reference sequence). This CDR3 spans 15 amino acids. CDR3 nucleotide sequence: TGCAGTGCTAGTGAATTGAGGGGGACCAATTCACCCCTCCACTTT. This codes for CSASELRGTNSPLHF.

This rearrangement joins TRBV4-1 to TRBJ1-4, with 8 positions matching TRBD1. Germline lookup yields CDR1 MGHRA and CDR2 YSYEKL. The CDR3 has 16 residues. The ends lost 0 bases at V and 4 bases at J; junction bases unmatched: 4. The chain's CDR3 is CASSQDTGGDNEKLFF. The CDR3 DNA follows: TGCGCCAGCAGCCAAGATACAGGGGGTGATAATGAAAAACTGTTTTTT.

The chain recombines TRBV9 with TRBJ1-2; D ambiguous. Deletions cut 0 bases from V and 2 bases from J, with 8 bases between. The CDR3 has 14 residues. The germline V gene encodes CDR1 SGDLS and CDR2 YYNGEE. The CDR3 reads CASSVGSLNYGYTF. The CDR3 DNA is TGTGCCAGCAGCGTAGGTTCCCTCAACTATGGCTACACCTTC.

For the CDR3, the DNA is TGTGCCAGCAGCTCACAGGGGGCGGAGGTCTATGGCTACACCTTC. Residues: CASSSQGAEVYGYTF. The J gene is TRBJ1-2, the V gene TRBV5-5; 9 bases are shared with TRBD1. Germline CDR1 is SGHKS and CDR2 is YYEKEE (reference sequence). V gave up 3 bases and J gave up 4 bases; unmatched junction bases: 7. The CDR3 length is 15 residues.

This rearrangement joins TRBV6-5 to TRBJ1-3; 10 bases map to TRBD1. The CDR3 covers 15 residues. Unmatched junction bases numbered 4, after V lost 6 bases and J lost 2 bases. The germline CDR1 and CDR2 sequences are MNHEY and SVGAGI. The CDR3 DNA reads TGTGCCAGCAGAAAGACAGGGGGCACTGGAAACACCATATATTTT. Its protein is CASRKTGGTGNTIYF.

This clone was detected a few times. This chain joins TRBV11-2 and TRBJ2-7; 7 nucleotides agree with TRBD2. Germline loops: CDR1 SGHAT, CDR2 FQNNGV. This CDR3 contains 15 residues. V gave up 1 base and J gave up 1 base; unmatched junction bases: 4. The CDR3 DNA reads as TGTGCCAGCAGCTTAGGAGCGGGGACTTCCTACGAGCAGTACTTC. This encodes CASSLGAGTSYEQYF.

The chain uses TRBV3-1 (or the pseudogene TRBV3-2) and TRBJ1-4; D is unresolved. This CDR3 is built from 12 residues. Germline CDR1 is LGHDT and CDR2 is YNNKEL (reference sequence). V lost 8 bases, J lost 8 bases, and 12 bases lay in between. The CDR3 DNA follows: TGTGCCAGCGGCGGCCGCGGCGAAAAACTGTTTTTT. It translates to CASGGRGEKLFF.

The rearrangement uses TRBV5-6 and TRBJ1-3; D perhaps matches TRBD1 (6 bases). The CDR3 is 17 amino acids. V gave up 0 bases and J gave up 0 bases, with 13 bases separating them. The V gene's germline CDR1 is SGHDT and CDR2 YYEEEE. The CDR3 coding sequence is TGTGCCAGCAGCTTGGCCTTGGGGGCGTCCTCTGGAAACACCATATATTTT. This encodes CASSLALGASSGNTIYF.

This chain connects TRBV28 to TRBJ2-7; 7 bases match TRBD1. Trimming removed 7 bases from V and 5 bases from J; junction bases left unmatched: 5. CDR3 length: 12 amino acids. In germline, CDR1 is MDHEN, CDR2 SYDVKM. Written as DNA, the CDR3 is TGTGCCAGCACGACAGGGCCCCACGAGCAGTACTTC. Translation gives CASTTGPHEQYF.

V is TRBV18 and J is TRBJ1-6; 9 bases map to TRBD1. V lost 8 bases to trimming and J lost 8 bases; unmatched junction nucleotides: 10. The germline gives CDR1 KGHSH, CDR2 LQKENI. The CDR3 loop spans 15 amino acids. CDR3 protein: CASTSSGQGDSPLHF. The CDR3 DNA sequence: TGTGCCAGCACCTCTTCGGGACAGGGAGATTCACCCCTCCACTTT. The whole variable domain, remainder taken from reference TRBV18 and TRBJ1-6, is NAGVMQNPRHLVRRRGQEARLRCSPMKGHSHVYWYRQLPEEGLKFMVYLQKENIIDESGMPKERFSAEFPKEGPSILRIQQVVRGDSAAYFCASTSSGQGDSPLHFGNGTRLTVT.

The chain couples TRBV18 to TRBJ1-1; D not certain. Germline CDR1 is KGHSH and CDR2 is LQKENI. V lost 6 bases and J 4 bases, leaving 12 bases between the germline ends. The CDR3 consists of 13 residues. DNA of the CDR3: TGTGCCAGCTCCCCTGCGGGTAGCACTGAAGCTTTCTTT. It codes for CASSPAGSTEAFF. Full variable domain (outside the CDR3, taken from reference TRBV18 and TRBJ1-1): NAGVMQNPRHLVRRRGQEARLRCSPMKGHSHVYWYRQLPEEGLKFMVYLQKENIIDESGMPKERFSAEFPKEGPSILRIQQVVRGDSAAYFCASSPAGSTEAFFGQGTRLTVV.

The chain recombines TRBV6-2 or TRBV6-3 with TRBJ2-3, with TRBD2 as a possible D gene (6 bases). From germline, CDR1 is MNHEY and CDR2 SVGEGT. Trimming stripped 2 bases from V and 0 bases from J, with 9 bases between. The CDR3 extends over 15 amino acids. The CDR3 DNA reads TGTGCCAGCAGTTACGGGGCGGGGAGCACAGATACGCAGTATTTT. The encoded protein is CASSYGAGSTDTQYF.

The V call is TRBV9, the J call TRBJ2-2, with 7 bases matching TRBD1. Germline CDR1 SGDLS, CDR2 YYNGEE. This CDR3 has 16 amino acids. J gave up 0 bases and V 3 bases, and 5 bases lay outside the gene matches. The chain's CDR3 is CASSATGTANTGELFF. For the CDR3, the DNA is TGTGCCAGCAGCGCCACCGGGACAGCGAACACCGGGGAGCTGTTTTTT.

The table lists this clone with a few counts. Other DNA sequences in this sample translate to the same CDR3. This chain joins TRBV18 and TRBJ1-6, with D possibly being TRBD1 (5 bases). This CDR3 is 14 amino acids long. Germline CDR1 and CDR2: KGHSH and LQKENI. With 1 base removed from V and 5 bases from J, the gap between germline ends came to 6 bases. CDR3 sequence: CASSPQGNNSPLHF. As DNA, the CDR3 is TGTGCCAGCTCACCACAGGGGAATAATTCACCCCTCCACTTT.

The genes are TRBV5-1 and TRBJ2-7; a possible D gene is TRBD1 (5 bases). CDR3 length: 14 amino acids. The germline gives CDR1 SGHRS, CDR2 YFSETQ. Trimming removed 3 bases from V and 8 bases from J, with 18 bases in between. The CDR3 DNA sequence: TGCGCCAGCAGCTCAGGGCCGGATTTTGATAAGCAGTACTTC. Residues: CASSSGPDFDKQYF.

The gene calls are TRBV12-5 and TRBJ2-5; TRBD1 matches 11 bases. This CDR3 is 14 amino acids long. CDR1 LGHNT and CDR2 FRNRAP come from the germline V gene. V trimming: 6 bases; J trimming: 4 bases; junction bases outside the gene matches: 4. The CDR3 region is CASGGQGARETQYF. As DNA, the CDR3 is TGTGCTAGTGGCGGACAGGGGGCGCGAGAGACCCAGTACTTC.

CDR3 loop: CASSYQMNTEAFF. The CDR3 DNA follows: TGTGCCAGCAGTTACCAGATGAACACTGAAGCTTTCTTT. The chain recombines TRBV6-2 or TRBV6-3 with TRBJ1-1; D gene ambiguous. CDR3 length: 13 residues. V was shortened by 2 bases and J by 0 bases, with 4 bases between the two germline ends. Per the germline V gene, CDR1 is MNHEY and CDR2 is SVGEGT.

A single count supports this clone. The chain has TRBV7-2 and TRBJ2-3; 9 bases align to TRBD2. Looked up from germline, CDR1 is SGHTA and CDR2 is FQGNSA. This CDR3 is built from 16 residues. V lost 4 bases, J lost 4 bases, and 9 bases stayed unmatched. CDR3 sequence (DNA): TGTGCCAGCAGCTCATCCCCTAGCGGGGAATCAGATACGCAGTATTTT. It codes for CASSSSPSGESDTQYF.

The chain joins TRBV19 to TRBJ2-5; 13 bases align to TRBD2. This CDR3 region has 19 residues. CDR1 is LNHDA, CDR2 SQIVND, per germline (reference sequence). J lost 4 bases, V lost 3 bases, and 14 bases had no gene match. CDR3 amino acids: CASSITARTSGSRAETQYF. CDR3 nucleotides: TGTGCCAGTAGTATTACCGCAAGGACTAGCGGGAGCAGGGCAGAGACCCAGTACTTC.

The gene calls are TRBV3-1 (or the pseudogene TRBV3-2) and TRBJ2-6, with a tentative D call TRBD2 (6 bases). Germline V gene lookup returns CDR1 LGHDT and CDR2 YNNKEL (reference sequence). Trimming stripped 10 bases from V and 1 base from J, with 20 bases between. The CDR3 is 17 residues long. The CDR3 spells CATGRLGGVSGANVLTF. CDR3 DNA: TGTGCCACCGGGAGACTGGGAGGAGTATCTGGGGCCAACGTCCTGACTTTC.

V usage is TRBV5-4 and J usage is TRBJ2-7, with D perhaps TRBD1 (5 bases). V was trimmed by 0 bases and J by 2 bases, leaving 9 bases between them. This CDR3 is 14 amino acids long. Per germline, CDR1 SGHNT and CDR2 YYREEE (reference sequence). The CDR3 loop reads CASSLGQRPYEQYF. Here the CDR3 DNA reads TGTGCCAGCAGCTTGGGACAGAGACCCTACGAGCAGTACTTC.

The chain uses TRBV14 and TRBJ2-1, with 7 nucleotides matching TRBD2. Germline loops: CDR1 SGHDN, CDR2 FVKESK. The CDR3 has 17 amino acids. V lost 4 bases, J lost 5 bases, and 14 bases stayed unmatched. The CDR3 region has the DNA TGTGCCAGCAGCCTAGGCCCTGTGACTAGCCCCCACAATGAGCAGTTCTTC. This translates into CASSLGPVTSPHNEQFF.

DNA for the CDR3: TGTGCCAGTATTAGCAGGGATTGGATCTCCTACGAGCAGTACTTC. Translating it yields CASISRDWISYEQYF. The chain employs TRBV6-4 and TRBJ2-7, with D perhaps TRBD1 (5 bases). Trimming took 9 bases from V and 0 from J, leaving 18 bases between them. The CDR3 is made up of 15 amino acids. Per germline, CDR1 MRHNA and CDR2 SNTAGT.

In nucleotides, the CDR3 is TGTGCCAGCAGCACGGGACAGGGGGATGCGTTCTTC. Translating gives CASSTGQGDAFF. This chain links TRBV5-8 with TRBJ2-1; 11 bases match TRBD1. The CDR3 has 12 residues. Trimming cost V 4 bases and J 15 bases; bases outside gene matches: 6. Looked up from germline, CDR1 is SGHTS and CDR2 is YDEGEE.

The chain employs TRBV9 and TRBJ1-3; tentatively, D is TRBD1 (5 bases). Per germline, CDR1 SGDLS and CDR2 YYNGEE. Trimming took 0 bases from V and 7 from J, leaving 20 bases between them. This CDR3 has 17 residues. The CDR3 DNA is TGTGCCAGCAGCGTAGACCCCAGGGCGCGGGGGGGGAACACCATATATTTT. Translating gives CASSVDPRARGGNTIYF. Full variable domain (remainder filled in from reference TRBV9 and TRBJ1-3): DSGVTQTPKHLITATGQRVTLRCSPRSGDLSVYWYQQSLDQGLQFLIQYYNGEERAKGNILERFSAQQFPDLHSELNLSSLELGDSALYFCASSVDPRARGGNTIYFGEGSWLTVV.

The V gene is TRBV3-1 (or the pseudogene TRBV3-2), the J gene TRBJ2-1, with 12 bases matching TRBD2. The CDR3 consists of 16 residues. J lost 4 bases, V lost 4 bases, and 5 bases had no gene match. Germline V gene sequence: CDR1 LGHDT, CDR2 YNNKEL (reference sequence). The CDR3 nucleotides read TGTGCCAGCAGCCCGCCGACTAGCGGGGGATACAATGAGCAGTTCTTC. Translating gives CASSPPTSGGYNEQFF.

This sequence joins TRBV7-3 and TRBJ1-1; D remains ambiguous. This CDR3 is 13 amino acids long. The V gene's germline CDR1 is SGHTA and CDR2 FQGTGA. The V gene lost 6 bases and the J gene lost 7 bases, with 15 bases spanning the gap. The CDR3 sequence: CASREWLDDEAFF. The CDR3 DNA is TGTGCCAGCAGGGAGTGGTTGGATGATGAAGCTTTCTTT.

The genes are TRBV12-3 or TRBV12-4 and TRBJ1-5, with D possibly being TRBD1 (5 bases). The V gene lost 3 bases and the J gene lost 10 bases, with 10 bases spanning the gap. The CDR3 spans 12 residues. CDR3 sequence: CASSFWGGPQHF. As DNA, the CDR3 is TGTGCCAGCAGTTTCTGGGGCGGCCCCCAGCATTTT.

The V and J genes are TRBV7-9 and TRBJ1-1, with unresolved D. This CDR3 contains 13 residues. Germline V gene lookup returns CDR1 SEHNR and CDR2 FQNEAQ (reference sequence). With 2 bases removed from V and 8 bases from J, the gap between germline ends came to 12 bases. CDR3 coding DNA: TGTGCCAGCAGCTTAACTCGGGAGGTAGAAGCTTTCTTT. It is translated as CASSLTREVEAFF.

The chain links TRBV28 to TRBJ2-3; TRBD2 matches 14 bases. V gave up 5 bases and J gave up 8 bases; unmatched junction bases: 3. Germline V gives CDR1 MDHEN, CDR2 SYDVKM. The CDR3 is made up of 14 amino acids. The CDR3 region is CASSKGLAGATQYF. DNA of the CDR3: TGTGCCAGCAGTAAGGGACTAGCGGGAGCTACGCAGTATTTT.